This passage covers 7 T cell receptor beta chains from one sample sequenced in a study of T-cell memory formation after mild COVID-19. Using its own MiXCR run on the 5' RACE reads, TCRdb lists one record per CDR3 protein. The sample holds about 610,000 distinct CDR3 sequences, around 16% seen once. Input material: PBMCs or a T cell subset sorted from them (not recorded which). These receptors came from an adult woman who had mild COVID-19 (a few samples of this study predate the infection). Cell type and time point are not known.

The rearrangement uses TRBV29-1 and TRBJ2-5, with D perhaps TRBD2 (5 bases). The CDR3 runs 14 residues. CDR1 is SQVTM, CDR2 ANQGSEA, per germline. Between the trimmed V and J ends, which lost 6 bases and 2 bases, there was a span of 16 bases. CDR3 loop: CSVPGRAVQETQYF. CDR3 nucleotide sequence: TGCAGCGTCCCCGGGCGGGCAGTTCAAGAGACCCAGTACTTC.

In this sample, this clonotype turned up a few times. V gene TRBV5-6 combines with J gene TRBJ1-2; TRBD1 agrees at 12 bases. V was clipped by 3 bases and J by 5 bases; unmatched bases: 8. The CDR3 is made up of 16 amino acids. The germline V gene encodes CDR1 SGHDT and CDR2 YYEEEE. The CDR3 here is CASSSPGTGGDYGYTF. CDR3 coding DNA: TGTGCCAGCAGCTCGCCCGGGACAGGGGGCGATTATGGCTACACCTTC. The whole variable domain, filled in from reference TRBV5-6 and TRBJ1-2, reads DAGVTQSPTHLIKTRGQQVTLRCSPKSGHDTVSWYQQALGQGPQFIFQYYEEEERQRGNFPDRFSGHQFPNYSSELNVNALLLGDSALYLCASSSPGTGGDYGYTFGSGTRLTVV.

The CDR3 bases are TGTGCCACCAGTGATTCTTCGAATGAAAAACTGTTTTTT. It encodes CATSDSSNEKLFF. The chain carries TRBV24-1 and TRBJ1-4; D not certain. There are 13 residues in the CDR3. V gave up 2 bases and J gave up 5 bases, with 5 bases separating them. Germline V gene sequence: CDR1 KGHDR, CDR2 SFDVKD.

The V and J genes are TRBV3-1 and TRBJ2-7; 10 positions agree with TRBD2. The CDR3 has 16 amino acids. After removal of 0 bases from V and 2 bases from J, the junction contained 4 bases not matched to a gene. CDR1 is LGHDT, CDR2 YNNKEL, per germline (reference sequence). DNA of the CDR3: TGTGCCAGCAGCCAAGATAGAACTAGCGGGGCCTACGAGCAGTACTTC. Translating gives CASSQDRTSGAYEQYF.

The chain joins TRBV5-4 to TRBJ2-2; 10 bases are a match to TRBD2. V lost 1 base and J lost 5; bases outside the gene matches: 5. Germline V lookup: CDR1 SGHNT, CDR2 YYREEE (reference sequence). The CDR3 totals 16 residues. CDR3 sequence reads: CASSLQRGGRTGELFF. The CDR3 nucleotides are TGTGCCAGCAGCTTGCAGCGGGGGGGCCGGACCGGGGAGCTGTTTTTT.

The chain carries TRBV7-2 and TRBJ2-1; D gene unclear. The CDR3 runs 14 residues. The ends were cut back, 4 bases at V and 5 bases at J, with 12 bases in the middle. From germline, CDR1 is SGHTA and CDR2 FQGNSA. The chain's CDR3 is CASSSTLLDNEQFF. The DNA for the CDR3 is TGTGCCAGCAGCTCTACCCTCCTCGACAATGAGCAGTTCTTC.

The rearrangement uses TRBV3-1 and TRBJ2-5; perhaps D is TRBD1 or TRBD2 (5 bases each). This CDR3 has 20 amino acids. Trimming removed 1 base at V and 5 bases at J, with 29 bases between. Germline CDR1 is LGHDT and CDR2 is YNNKEL (reference sequence). CDR3 nucleotide sequence: TGTGCCAGCAGCCAAGTCTCCAGCTGGTCGGGACCTTCTCTTCCGGAGACCCAGTACTTC. Translation: CASSQVSSWSGPSLPETQYF.